This TCR beta chain came from a study of blood T cell repertoires in COVID-19. In the study overall: There were acute and convalescent COVID-19 samples, and they came from the United States, Italy and Spain. PBMCs, B-cell-depleted T cells, or T cells were the source of the cDNA or gDNA that made up the material.

CDR1 is SGHDT, CDR2 YYEEEE, per germline. The germline V and J ends were trimmed by 7 bases and 2 bases, with 12 bases remaining between them. This CDR3 contains 13 residues. As handled by the study authors: Reference gene primer amplification gave nucleated cell count estimates. Using immunoSEQ multiplex PCR, the repertoire was profiled, and TCRdb retains in-frame clones only, with some absent. That table gives V, J and clone size, and the DNA gave D and trimming. The sample lists tens of thousands of clones, 86% occurring once. This clone appeared a few times. Input material: peripheral blood. The gene calls are TRBV5-6 and TRBJ1-2; a possible D gene is TRBD1 (6 bases). This sequence was found in a man in his forties or fifties with active or convalescent COVID-19. This chain's CDR3 is CASGNGQNYGYTF. The CDR3, as DNA: TGTGCCAGCGGAAACGGACAGAACTATGGCTACACCTTC. The complete variable domain, with remaining parts taken from reference TRBV5-6 and TRBJ1-2, reads DAGVTQSPTHLIKTRGQQVTLRCSPKSGHDTVSWYQQALGQGPQFIFQYYEEEERQRGNFPDRFSGHQFPNYSSELNVNALLLGDSALYLCASGNGQNYGYTFGSGTRLTVV.